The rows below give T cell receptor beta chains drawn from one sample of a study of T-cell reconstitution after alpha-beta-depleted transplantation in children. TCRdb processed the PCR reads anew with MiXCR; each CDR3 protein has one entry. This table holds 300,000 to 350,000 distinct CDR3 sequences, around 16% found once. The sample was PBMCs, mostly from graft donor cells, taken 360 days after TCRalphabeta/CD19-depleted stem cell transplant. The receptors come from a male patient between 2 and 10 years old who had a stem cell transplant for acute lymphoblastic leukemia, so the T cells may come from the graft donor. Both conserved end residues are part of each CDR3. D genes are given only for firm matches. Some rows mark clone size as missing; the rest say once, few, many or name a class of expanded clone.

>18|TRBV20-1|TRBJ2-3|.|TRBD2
TGCAGTGCTAGAGATTGGGCGGCGGTGCAGCCCGGGGGGGATACGCAGTATTTT
CSARDWAAVQPGGDTQYF
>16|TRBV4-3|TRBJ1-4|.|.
TGCGCCAGCAGCCCATACACACAGGGAGGGATTGAAAAACTGTTTTTT
CASSPYTQGGIEKLFF
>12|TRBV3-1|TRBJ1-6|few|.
TGTGCCAGCAGCAGGGGAGGCTCACCCCTCCACTTT
CASSRGGSPLHF
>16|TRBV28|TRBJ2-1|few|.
TGTGCCAGCAGACCCTCTGTGGGGGACTCCTACAATGAGCAGTTCTTC
CASRPSVGDSYNEQFF
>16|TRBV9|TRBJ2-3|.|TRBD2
TGTGCCAGCAGCGTAGGAGGGACTAGCAGAGCAGATACGCAGTATTTT
CASSVGGTSRADTQYF
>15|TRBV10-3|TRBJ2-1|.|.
TGTGCCATCACAAGAAGTGGGAAGGTAAAAAATGAGCAGTTCTTC
CAITRSGKVKNEQFF
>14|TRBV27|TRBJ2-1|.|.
TGTGCCAGCAGTTCCCACCCTCGGGGGAATGAGCAGTTCTTC
CASSSHPRGNEQFF
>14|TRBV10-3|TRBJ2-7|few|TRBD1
TGTGCCATCAGTGAGCCGGGACAGTCCTACGAGCAGTACTTC
CAISEPGQSYEQYF
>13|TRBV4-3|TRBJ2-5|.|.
TGCGCCAGCAGCCGCACTAGCAGAGAGACCCAGTACTTC
CASSRTSRETQYF
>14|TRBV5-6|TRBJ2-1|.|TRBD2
TGTGCCAGCAGCTTGGGGGGAGGGCCCAGGGAGCAGTTCTTC
CASSLGGGPREQFF
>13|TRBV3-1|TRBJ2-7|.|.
TGTGCCAGCAGCCAAGAAACCACCTACGAGCAGTACTTC
CASSQETTYEQYF
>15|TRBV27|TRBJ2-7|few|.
TGTGCCAGCAGTTTATACGGGGAGGCCTCCTACGAGCAGTACTTC
CASSLYGEASYEQYF
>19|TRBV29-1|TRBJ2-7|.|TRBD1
TGCAGCGTTGCTTCCTGGGAGGACAGGGTTTGCAAAGATGTACACGAGCAGTACTTC
CSVASWEDRVCKDVHEQYF
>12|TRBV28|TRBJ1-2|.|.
TGTGCCAGCAGCCCACCGTACAGTGGCTACACCTTC
CASSPPYSGYTF
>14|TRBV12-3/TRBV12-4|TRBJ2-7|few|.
TGTGCCAGCAGTTTGCAGGGGAACTCCTACGAGCAGTACTTC
CASSLQGNSYEQYF
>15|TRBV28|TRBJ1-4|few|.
TGTGCCAGCAGTTTAAGAGCAGCAACTAATGAAAAACTGTTTTTT
CASSLRAATNEKLFF
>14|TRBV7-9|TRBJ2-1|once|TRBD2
TGTGCCAGCATCGGACTAGCGAATCACAATGAGCAGTTCTTC
CASIGLANHNEQFF
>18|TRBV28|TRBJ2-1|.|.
TGTGCCAGCAGCCCACTCCCCCCCCTTGCAAGGGTAAACAATGAGCAGTTCTTC
CASSPLPPLARVNNEQFF
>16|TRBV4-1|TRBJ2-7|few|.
TGCGCCAGCAGCCAACCTGGTAAGCGGGTCTCCTACGAGCAGTACTTC
CASSQPGKRVSYEQYF